This T cell receptor (beta chain) was retrieved from a study of T cells in localized non-small cell lung cancer. As regards this clone: Its target is not known.

Some clones are missing from TCRdb's copy, which holds only in-frame ones; the method was immunoSEQ multiplex PCR. Of 31,000 or so clones in the sample, roughly 88% were seen once. The germline gives CDR1 SGDLS, CDR2 YYNGEE. The CDR3 is 15 residues long. The V and J ends lost 0 bases and 2 bases respectively, with 11 bases between them. Study-level results: Peak T cell clonality was found in uninvolved adjacent lung, exceeding tumor.

The clonotype was recovered from a woman aged 40-70 years with stage III lung adenocarcinoma. This specimen was peripheral blood mononuclear cells, taken before any cancer treatment. The V call is TRBV9, the J call TRBJ1-2; the D gene is possibly TRBD1 (6 bases). The CDR3 sequence: CASSVADRSNYGYTF. The DNA of the CDR3 is TGTGCCAGCAGCGTAGCTGACAGGTCAAACTATGGCTACACCTTC.